A single sample gave rise to the 25 T cell receptor beta chains below, sequenced in a study of shared clonotypes between healthy human individuals (TCRdb year 2020). The method was the immunoSEQ multiplex PCR assay. In its TCRdb copy, this immuneACCESS table keeps in-frame sequences only and misses some clones. Where compared with another copy, unresolved V genes explain less than half of these, and the others have no known cause. In this sample the table shows 1.4 million or so clones, 98% to 99% of which occur a single time. Together, the top ten hold around 0.33% of the sample. Specimen: naive CD4+ T cells sorted from blood. What the cell subset or site label conveys for this sample: CD45RA+ positively selected. The receptors were sampled from a young man in good health.

The chain uses TRBV11-2 and TRBJ2-1, with 7 bases identical to TRBD2. The J segment lost 4 bases and the V segment lost 1 base, leaving 10 bases of the junction unmatched. The CDR3 runs to 17 residues. Germline V gene sequence: CDR1 SGHAT, CDR2 FQNNGV. The CDR3 DNA follows: TGTGCCAGCAGCTTAGTATTTTCGGGACTAAAGTACAATGAGCAGTTCTTC. It yields the protein CASSLVFSGLKYNEQFF.

The rearrangement links TRBV5-1 to TRBJ2-2; 11 bases agree with TRBD2. Germline loops: CDR1 SGHRS, CDR2 YFSETQ. The CDR3 totals 17 residues. V lost 0 bases, J lost 2 bases, and 3 bases stayed unmatched. The CDR3 spells CASSLVTSGRNTGELFF. The CDR3, as DNA: TGCGCCAGCAGCTTGGTAACTAGCGGGAGAAACACCGGGGAGCTGTTTTTT.

The chain uses TRBV6-6 and TRBJ2-1, with D tentatively TRBD2 (6 bases). Germline V gene sequence: CDR1 MNHNY, CDR2 SVGAGI (reference sequence). This CDR3 has 14 amino acids. Between the trimmed V and J ends, which lost 5 bases and 4 bases, there was a span of 12 bases. DNA of the CDR3: TGTGCCAGCAGTAAGGGAGGCCTTTACAATGAGCAGTTCTTC. This gives the protein CASSKGGLYNEQFF.

The chain has TRBV19 and TRBJ1-2; TRBD1 matches at 8 bases. Unmatched junction bases numbered 12, after V lost 4 bases and J lost 8 bases. The CDR3 covers 15 residues. Germline V CDR1 and CDR2: LNHDA, SQIVND (reference sequence). The CDR3 DNA follows: TGTGCCAGTAGTAAGAACATCGGACAGGGAGACGGCTACACCTTC. Encoded protein: CASSKNIGQGDGYTF.

The chain combines TRBV5-1 with TRBJ2-2, with 7 bases lining up with TRBD1. This CDR3 is 16 amino acids long. CDR1 SGHRS and CDR2 YFSETQ come from the germline V gene. Losses at the gene ends were 4 bases for V and 3 bases for J; bases not matched to a gene: 9. For the CDR3, the DNA is TGCGCCAGCAGCAGACAGGGATATGGAGACACCGGGGAGCTGTTTTTT. It is translated as CASSRQGYGDTGELFF.

The gene calls are TRBV14 and TRBJ2-1; D is possibly TRBD1 or TRBD2 (5 bases each). V lost 1 base to trimming and J lost 0 bases, with 10 bases between them. There are 16 residues in the CDR3. Germline V CDR1 and CDR2: SGHDN, FVKESK. Here the CDR3 DNA reads TGTGCCAGCAGCCAAGTTTGGGGGAGCTCCTACAATGAGCAGTTCTTC. This sequence encodes CASSQVWGSSYNEQFF. Variable domain in full (rest from reference TRBV14 and TRBJ2-1): EAGVTQFPSHSVIEKGQTVTLRCDPISGHDNLYWYRRVMGKEIKFLLHFVKESKQDESGMPNNRFLAERTGGTYSTLKVQPAELEDSGVYFCASSQVWGSSYNEQFFGPGTRLTVL.

This clone is a singleton in its sample. The chain recombines TRBV30 with TRBJ1-2, with D maybe TRBD1 (5 bases). Germline V gene sequence: CDR1 GTSNPN, CDR2 SVGIG (reference sequence). This CDR3 is 13 amino acids long. The V gene lost 1 base and the J gene lost 6 bases, with 12 bases spanning the gap. The CDR3 here is CAWSGQTVNGYTF. The CDR3 DNA follows: TGTGCCTGGAGTGGTCAGACAGTCAATGGCTACACCTTC.

The chain links TRBV9 to TRBJ1-3, with D possibly TRBD1 on 6 matching bases. The CDR3 is 15 residues long. CDR1 is SGDLS, CDR2 YYNGEE, per germline. Trimming took off 3 bases at V and 2 bases at J, with 12 bases between the two ends. The CDR3, as DNA: TGTGCCAGCAGCGCCCTGGGACATCCTGGAAACACCATATATTTT. It yields the protein CASSALGHPGNTIYF.

The genes are TRBV18 and TRBJ2-7; D ambiguous. V was cut by 2 bases and J by 2 bases, with 10 bases left in between. Germline loops: CDR1 KGHSH, CDR2 LQKENI. The CDR3 sequence is 14 residues long. CDR3 sequence (DNA): TGTGCCAGCTCACCAGGTACAGCCCCCTACGAGCAGTACTTC. It yields the protein CASSPGTAPYEQYF.

The chain employs TRBV7-6 and TRBJ1-4; the match to TRBD1 covers 7 bases. The trim removed 5 bases at V and 5 bases at J, leaving 20 bases unmatched. This CDR3 region has 19 residues. Germline V lookup: CDR1 SGHVS, CDR2 FNYEAQ. Written as DNA, the CDR3 is TGTGCCAGCAGCCCGACGACGGGACAGACCAGATCAGACAATGAAAAACTGTTTTTT. Translating it yields CASSPTTGQTRSDNEKLFF.

This rearrangement joins TRBV4-3 to TRBJ1-2, with TRBD1 identical over 8 bases. Trimming removed 4 bases from V and 6 bases from J; junction bases left unmatched: 4. The V gene's germline CDR1 is LGHNA and CDR2 YSLEER. The CDR3 is 13 amino acids. CDR3 coding DNA: TGCGCCAGCAGCCCCGACAGGGGCGATGGCTACACCTTC. It encodes CASSPDRGDGYTF.

The rearrangement links TRBV7-9 to TRBJ1-2; D uncertain. V lost 5 bases, J lost 8 bases, and 9 bases lay in between. The CDR3 runs 11 residues. Germline V gene lookup returns CDR1 SEHNR and CDR2 FQNEAQ (reference sequence). The CDR3 region has the DNA TGTGCCAGCAGCCCGGCTGCGGGCTACACCTTC. Its translation is CASSPAAGYTF. Variable domain in full (rest from reference TRBV7-9 and TRBJ1-2): DTGVSQNPRHKITKRGQNVTFRCDPISEHNRLYWYRQTLGQGPEFLTYFQNEAQLEKSRLLSDRFSAERPKGSFSTLEIQRTEQGDSAMYLCASSPAAGYTFGSGTRLTVV.

This sequence joins TRBV5-1 and TRBJ2-5, with 7 positions matching TRBD2. With 1 base clipped from V and 4 bases from J, the junction kept 7 bases outside the gene matches. CDR3 length: 15 residues. From germline, CDR1 is SGHRS and CDR2 YFSETQ. The CDR3 reads CASSLSLASGETQYF. CDR3 in DNA: TGCGCCAGCAGCTTGTCTCTAGCTAGCGGAGAGACCCAGTACTTC.

The chain carries TRBV21-1 and TRBJ1-5; whether TRBD1, the table's D call, matches the DNA was not checked. TRBV21-1 is tagged as a pseudogene. The CDR3 is 14 amino acids. The CDR3 region is CASSTDTPNQPQHF. CDR3 bases: TGTGCCAGCAGCACCGACACACCTAATCAGCCCCAGCATTTT.

The V call is TRBV19, the J call TRBJ1-5; no clear D gene. CDR1 and CDR2 from the germline V gene are LNHDA and SQIVND (reference sequence). Deletions cut 3 bases from V and 4 bases from J, with 10 bases between. The CDR3 extends over 14 amino acids. The CDR3 sequence: CASSIDQANQPQHF. Written as DNA, the CDR3 is TGTGCCAGTAGTATCGACCAGGCGAATCAGCCCCAGCATTTT. Complete variable domain (other parts from reference TRBV19 and TRBJ1-5): DGGITQSPKYLFRKEGQNVTLSCEQNLNHDAMYWYRQDPGQGLRLIYYSQIVNDFQKGDIAEGYSVSREKKESFPLTVTSAQKNPTAFYLCASSIDQANQPQHFGDGTRLSIL.

Worth noting for this clone: The same CDR3 arises from other DNA sequences in this sample as well. The rearrangement joins TRBV19 to TRBJ2-7; TRBD2 matches at 10 bases. From germline, CDR1 is LNHDA and CDR2 SQIVND (reference sequence). This CDR3 is 13 amino acids long. CDR3 region: CASSTSGAYEQYF. The DNA for the CDR3 is TGTGCTAGTTCCACTAGCGGGGCCTACGAGCAGTACTTC. Using reference TRBV19 and TRBJ2-7 for the parts outside the CDR3, the full variable domain is DGGITQSPKYLFRKEGQNVTLSCEQNLNHDAMYWYRQDPGQGLRLIYYSQIVNDFQKGDIAEGYSVSREKKESFPLTVTSAQKNPTAFYLCASSTSGAYEQYFGPGTRLTVT.

This clone was found once. The chain combines TRBV10-3 with TRBJ2-1; D gene unclear. CDR1 ENHRY and CDR2 SYGVKD come from the germline V gene. The CDR3 is 12 residues long. Trimming removed 10 bases from V and 8 bases from J, with 15 bases in between. The CDR3 DNA follows: TGTGCCAGCAAGCCGGAGCGAGATGAGCAGTTCTTC. Amino acids: CASKPERDEQFF.

The chain employs TRBV9 and TRBJ2-3, with 11 bases aligning to TRBD2. The V gene's germline CDR1 is SGDLS and CDR2 YYNGEE. The trim removed 1 base at V and 1 base at J, leaving 5 bases unmatched. The length of the CDR3 is 17 residues. DNA for the CDR3: TGTGCCAGCAGCGTACCCCTACTAGCGGGAGGCACAGATACGCAGTATTTT. It yields the protein CASSVPLLAGGTDTQYF.

The rearrangement uses TRBV6-1 and TRBJ1-1, with TRBD1 matching 12 bases. V dropped 6 bases and J dropped 11; count of bases not matched to a gene: 7. CDR3 length equals 13 residues. Germline V gene data show CDR1 as MNHNS and CDR2 as SASEGT. In DNA, the CDR3 is TGTGCCAGCAGCGAGGGACAGGGGGCGCGTGCTTTCTTT. This codes for CASSEGQGARAFF.

This chain connects TRBV2 to TRBJ1-1; D is uncertain. The germline gives CDR1 SNHLY, CDR2 FYNNEI. V was trimmed by 7 bases and J by 1 base, leaving 10 bases between them. CDR3 length: 13 residues. The CDR3 spells CASKLAENTEAFF. The DNA for the CDR3 is TGTGCCAGCAAACTGGCCGAGAACACTGAAGCTTTCTTT.

About this clone itself: It is unclear where the CDR3 begins or ends on the DNA, so no DNA is shown, and the CDR3 is as TCRdb lists it. The chain uses TRBV29-1 and TRBJ2-5. In germline, CDR1 is SQVTM, CDR2 ANQGSEA. The CDR3 is 16 residues long, ends included. The CDR3: CSVEERLTRFLETQYF.

CDR3 region: CASSDGGASDEQYF. The DNA for the CDR3 is TGCGCCAGCAGTGATGGCGGAGCGTCTGACGAGCAGTACTTC. The chain is built from TRBV10-1 and TRBJ2-7; no clear D gene. Germline V gene data show CDR1 as WNHNN and CDR2 as SYGVQD (reference sequence). This CDR3 contains 14 residues. Trimming removed 3 bases at V and 5 bases at J, with 14 bases between.

CDR3 in DNA: TGTGCCTGGAGTGGGCTCAAAGAGACCCAGTACTTC. Translation: CAWSGLKETQYF. J is TRBJ2-5 and V is TRBV30, with D unclear. This CDR3 is 12 amino acids long. V dropped 1 base and J dropped 3 bases, with 6 bases sitting between them. Per germline, CDR1 GTSNPN and CDR2 SVGIG (reference sequence). The full variable domain, rest sourced from reference TRBV30 and TRBJ2-5, is SQTIHQWPATLVQPVGSPLSLECTVEGTSNPNLYWYRQAAGRGLQLLFYSVGIGQISSEVPQNLSASRPQDRQFILSSKKLLLSDSGFYLCAWSGLKETQYFGPGTRLLVL.

The chain joins TRBV7-2 to TRBJ2-7; either TRBD1 or TRBD2 may supply D (6 bases each). CDR3 length equals 15 residues. Trimming shortened V by 3 bases and J by 3 bases, and 15 bases separated the two germline ends. Germline CDR1 SGHTA, CDR2 FQGNSA. The CDR3: CASSFGSQGNYEQYF. CDR3 bases: TGTGCCAGCAGCTTCGGGAGCCAGGGGAACTACGAGCAGTACTTC.

The J gene is TRBJ1-1, the V gene TRBV30; 8 bases fit TRBD1. The CDR3 is 12 residues long. The J segment lost 4 bases and the V segment lost 4 bases, leaving 2 bases of the junction unmatched. From germline, CDR1 is GTSNPN and CDR2 SVGIG (reference sequence). The CDR3 protein is CAWTGGLTEAFF. The CDR3 DNA follows: TGTGCCTGGACAGGGGGCCTCACTGAAGCTTTCTTT. Variable domain in full (rest from reference TRBV30 and TRBJ1-1): SQTIHQWPATLVQPVGSPLSLECTVEGTSNPNLYWYRQAAGRGLQLLFYSVGIGQISSEVPQNLSASRPQDRQFILSSKKLLLSDSGFYLCAWTGGLTEAFFGQGTRLTVV.